The 16 T cell receptor beta chains below all came from one sample that was sequenced in a study of technical replicates of blood from several donors. Method: immunoSEQ multiplex PCR; TCRdb's copy keeps in-frame clones and lacks some. The profile shows 60,000 to 80,000 clones, approximately 89% of them singletons. Sequencing was done on a sample of PBMCs. These receptors were collected from a human donor in good health. Some clones in this sample may be carry-over from other donors' samples.

The chain joins TRBV18 to TRBJ2-3; a possible D gene is TRBD2 (6 bases). Germline assignment: CDR1 KGHSH and CDR2 LQKENI. The CDR3 is made up of 16 amino acids. V dropped 3 bases and J dropped 0 bases, with 13 bases sitting between them. The CDR3 bases are TGTGCCAGCTCACCCAGCGGGTTGGGGAGCACAGATACGCAGTATTTT. This codes for CASSPSGLGSTDTQYF.

This chain links TRBV5-1 with TRBJ2-4; 12 bases agree with TRBD2. J lost 6 bases, V lost 4 bases, and 2 bases had no gene match. Looked up from germline, CDR1 is SGHRS and CDR2 is YFSETQ. The CDR3 runs to 14 residues. The CDR3 DNA reads as TGCGCCAGCAGCGCTAGCGGGGGGGCAAACATTCAGTACTTC. Translation gives CASSASGGANIQYF.

The chain is built from TRBV18 and TRBJ2-7, with 9 bases identical to TRBD1. This CDR3 contains 14 residues. Germline assignment: CDR1 KGHSH and CDR2 LQKENI. The V gene end was trimmed by 3 bases and the J gene end by 4 bases; junction bases not matched to a gene: 4. The CDR3 loop reads CASSPGTGRYEQYF. CDR3 nucleotides: TGTGCCAGCTCACCCGGGACAGGGCGATACGAGCAGTACTTC.

The chain couples TRBV5-1 to TRBJ2-3, with D unresolved. Trimming cost V 4 bases and J 1 base, with 7 bases left between them. From germline, CDR1 is SGHRS and CDR2 YFSETQ. The CDR3 spans 13 residues. Here the CDR3 reads CASSPIRTDTQYF. In DNA form, the CDR3 reads TGCGCCAGCAGCCCCATCCGCACAGATACGCAGTATTTT.

This clone was seen once. The chain employs TRBV10-3 and TRBJ1-4, with D uncertain. The CDR3 has 14 amino acids. The germline V gene has CDR1 ENHRY and CDR2 SYGVKD. V lost 6 bases to trimming and J lost 7 bases, with 15 bases between them. The chain's CDR3 is CAISPGRESEKLFF. The CDR3 coding sequence is TGTGCCATCAGCCCCGGACGGGAAAGTGAAAAACTGTTTTTT.

The rearrangement joins TRBV6-6 to TRBJ2-7; 9 positions match TRBD1. The CDR3 is 14 amino acids. Germline CDR1 is MNHNY and CDR2 is SVGAGI (reference sequence). V lost 5 bases, J lost 3 bases, and 5 bases stayed unmatched. CDR3 loop: CASSPTGQGYEQYF. CDR3 DNA sequence: TGTGCCAGCAGTCCAACGGGACAGGGCTACGAGCAGTACTTC.

In nucleotides, the CDR3 is TGCGCCAGCAGCCAAGCAAACAGGGGAGATAATTCACCCCTCCACTTT. Amino acid sequence: CASSQANRGDNSPLHF. This chain links TRBV4-3 with TRBJ1-6, with 7 bases aligning to TRBD1. CDR1 and CDR2 from the germline V gene are LGHNA and YSLEER. The junction had 5 bases not matched to a gene; V was cut back by 1 base and J by 5 bases. This CDR3 is built from 16 residues.

The chain is built from TRBV2 and TRBJ1-2; D not resolved. The V end lost 6 bases, the J end lost 8 bases, and 22 bases lay between the germline ends. The CDR3 covers 15 residues. Germline CDR1 reads SNHLY; CDR2 reads FYNNEI. The CDR3 sequence is CASSPNVVGVGGYTF. The CDR3, as DNA: TGTGCCAGCAGCCCAAACGTCGTGGGAGTAGGAGGCTACACCTTC.

CDR3 DNA sequence: TGTGCCAGCAGCTTGGGAGTAGCGGTGCCACAGTATTTT. Translation gives CASSLGVAVPQYF. The V gene is TRBV5-4, the J gene TRBJ2-3; a possible D gene is TRBD2 (6 bases). This CDR3 spans 13 amino acids. V lost 0 bases, J lost 12 bases, and 14 bases lay in between. Germline values: CDR1 SGHNT, CDR2 YYREEE (reference sequence).

This sequence joins TRBV6-5 and TRBJ1-6, with D possibly being TRBD1 (5 bases). Germline loops: CDR1 MNHEY, CDR2 SVGAGI. The CDR3 totals 14 residues. V was trimmed by 4 bases and J by 10 bases, leaving 14 bases between them. The CDR3 here is CASSSAGLVSPLHF. The CDR3 region has the DNA TGTGCCAGCAGTTCGGCAGGGTTAGTCTCACCCCTCCACTTT.

The sample holds one count of this clone. V and J are TRBV19 and TRBJ2-1; a weak D match, TRBD1 (8 bases). Trimming took 1 base from V and 1 from J, leaving 14 bases between them. CDR3 length: 17 residues. Germline CDR1 and CDR2: LNHDA and SQIVND (reference sequence). CDR3 DNA: TGTGCCAGTAGTATAGCAGGGGGCGGGGGATCCTACAATGAGCAGTTCTTC. Amino acid sequence: CASSIAGGGGSYNEQFF.

J is TRBJ2-5 and V is TRBV6-5; D is perhaps TRBD2 (6 bases). Germline V gene sequence: CDR1 MNHEY, CDR2 SVGAGI. V was clipped by 4 bases and J by 4 bases, with 10 bases between them. There are 13 residues in the CDR3. The CDR3 DNA follows: TGTGCCAGCAGTTCGAGGGGAGGAGAGACCCAGTACTTC. Translation: CASSSRGGETQYF.

The CDR3: CASSYKTGIIGTEAFF. The CDR3 nucleotides read TGTGCCAGCAGCTACAAAACAGGGATTATAGGCACTGAAGCTTTCTTT. The chain is built from TRBV14 and TRBJ1-1, with D possibly being TRBD1 (6 bases). Germline V gene sequence: CDR1 SGHDN, CDR2 FVKESK. V lost 5 bases and J lost 4, with 20 bases in between. The CDR3 contains 16 residues. The complete variable domain, with remaining parts taken from reference TRBV14 and TRBJ1-1, reads EAGVTQFPSHSVIEKGQTVTLRCDPISGHDNLYWYRRVMGKEIKFLLHFVKESKQDESGMPNNRFLAERTGGTYSTLKVQPAELEDSGVYFCASSYKTGIIGTEAFFGQGTRLTVV.

As for this clone: One junction end disagrees with the germline gene, perhaps due to a read error. The genes are TRBV29-1 and TRBJ1-2, with TRBD1 identical over 8 bases. The CDR3 sequence is 14 residues long. Germline CDR1 SQVTM, CDR2 ANQGSEA. DNA for the CDR3: TGCAGCGCTGAAGGCAGGGGGCCGAACTATGGCTACACCTTC. This encodes CSAEGRGPNYGYTF. Complete variable domain (other parts from reference TRBV29-1 and TRBJ1-2): SAVISQKPSRDICQRGTSLTIQCQVDSQVTMMFWYRQQPGQSLTLIATANQGSEATYESGFVIDKFPISRPNLTFSTLTVSNMSPEDSSIYLCSAEGRGPNYGYTFGSGTRLTVV.

This chain links TRBV19 with TRBJ1-1; 7 positions agree with TRBD1. Per the germline V gene, CDR1 is LNHDA and CDR2 is SQIVND (reference sequence). The J segment lost 6 bases and the V segment lost 7 bases, leaving 8 bases of the junction unmatched. There are 13 residues in the CDR3. CDR3 in DNA: TGTGCCAGTACCAGAACAGGGGACGCTGAAGCTTTCTTT. It specifies CASTRTGDAEAFF.

The chain recombines TRBV14 with TRBJ2-7, with 8 bases aligning to TRBD2. The germline CDR1 and CDR2 sequences are SGHDN and FVKESK. The CDR3 consists of 15 residues. J gave up 7 bases and V 0 bases, and 8 bases lay outside the gene matches. The CDR3 region is CASSQDIGGTREQYF. The CDR3 coding sequence is TGTGCCAGCAGCCAAGATATTGGGGGGACTAGGGAGCAGTACTTC.